This T cell receptor (beta chain) came from a study of shared clonotypes between healthy human individuals. Points from the study as a whole: In contrast to clonotypes shared by all four donors, non-shared clonotypes had lower generation probabilities. Despite large depth, rarefaction showed incomplete sorted-subset sequencing.

Worth noting for this clone: As yet, its antigen is unknown.

The assay was immunoSEQ multiplex PCR, and TCRdb's table has in-frame clones only and misses some. The repertoire has about 2,100,000 clones, more than 85% of them found once; the top ten carry 1.7%. CD45RO-negative, CCR7-selected cells formed the naive CD8 fraction, which excluded terminally differentiated effector memory CD45RA+ cells. What was sequenced was naive CD8+ T cells from PBMCs. This receptor was identified in a man aged 18 to 30 in good health. Some clones in this sample may be carry-over from other donors' samples.

The CDR3 region has the DNA TGTGCCAGCCGCTCGGCCGGGACAGAGTCCTACGAGCAGTACTTC. This translates into CASRSAGTESYEQYF. V usage is TRBV19 and J usage is TRBJ2-7; 7 bases line up with TRBD1. Germline V gene data show CDR1 as LNHDA and CDR2 as SQIVND (reference sequence). V lost 9 bases, J lost 1 base, and 12 bases stayed unmatched. The CDR3 covers 15 residues.